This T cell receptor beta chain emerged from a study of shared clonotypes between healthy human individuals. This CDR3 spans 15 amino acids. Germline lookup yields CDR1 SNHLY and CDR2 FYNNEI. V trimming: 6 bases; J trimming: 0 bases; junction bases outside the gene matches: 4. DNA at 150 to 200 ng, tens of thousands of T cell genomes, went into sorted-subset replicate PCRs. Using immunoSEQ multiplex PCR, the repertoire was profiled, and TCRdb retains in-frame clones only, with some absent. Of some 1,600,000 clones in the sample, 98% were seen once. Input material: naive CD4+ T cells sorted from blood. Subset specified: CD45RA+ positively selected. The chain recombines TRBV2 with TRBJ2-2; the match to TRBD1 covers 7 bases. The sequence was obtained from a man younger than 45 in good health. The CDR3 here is CASSLGQANTGELFF. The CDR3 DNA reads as TGTGCCAGCAGCTTAGGACAGGCGAACACCGGGGAGCTGTTTTTT.